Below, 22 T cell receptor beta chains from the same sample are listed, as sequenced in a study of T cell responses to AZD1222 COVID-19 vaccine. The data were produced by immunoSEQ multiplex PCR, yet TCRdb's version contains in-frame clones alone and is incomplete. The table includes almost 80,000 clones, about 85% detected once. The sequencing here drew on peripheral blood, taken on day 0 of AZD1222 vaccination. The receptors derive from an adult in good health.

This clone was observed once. CDR3 sequence: CASSLFGRDQPQHF. The CDR3 DNA sequence: TGTGCCAGCAGCCTCTTTGGCCGGGATCAGCCCCAGCATTTT. The chain recombines TRBV5-6 with TRBJ1-5; D unclear. V dropped 4 bases and J dropped 5 bases, with 13 bases sitting between them. Germline CDR1 is SGHDT and CDR2 is YYEEEE. This CDR3 is built from 14 residues.

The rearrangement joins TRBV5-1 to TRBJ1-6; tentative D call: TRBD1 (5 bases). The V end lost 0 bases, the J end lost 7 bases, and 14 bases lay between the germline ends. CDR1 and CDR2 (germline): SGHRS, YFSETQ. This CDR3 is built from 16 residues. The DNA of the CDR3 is TGCGCCAGCAGCTTGGCAGGGTCGAGTTGGAATTCACCCCTCCACTTT. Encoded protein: CASSLAGSSWNSPLHF.

CDR3 bases: TGTGCCAGCAGTGAAAGCCTAGCGGAGGGAGCCTACGAGCAGTACTTC. It encodes CASSESLAEGAYEQYF. This chain joins TRBV6-1 and TRBJ2-7; 7 bases map to TRBD2. The ends lost 2 bases at V and 2 bases at J; junction bases unmatched: 9. This CDR3 is built from 16 residues. CDR1 is MNHNS, CDR2 SASEGT, per germline.

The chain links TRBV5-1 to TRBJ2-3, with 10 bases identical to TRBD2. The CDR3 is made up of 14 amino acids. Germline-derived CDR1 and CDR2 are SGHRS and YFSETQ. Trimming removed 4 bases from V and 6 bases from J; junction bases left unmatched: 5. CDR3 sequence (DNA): TGCGCCAGCAGCGAGGGACTAGCGACGGATACGCAGTATTTT. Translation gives CASSEGLATDTQYF.

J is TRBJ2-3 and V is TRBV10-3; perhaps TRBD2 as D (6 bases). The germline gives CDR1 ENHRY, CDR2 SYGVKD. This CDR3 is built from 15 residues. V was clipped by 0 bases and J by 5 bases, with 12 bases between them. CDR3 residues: CAISESGTGGDTQYF. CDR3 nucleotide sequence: TGTGCCATCAGTGAGTCTGGGACTGGAGGAGATACGCAGTATTTT.

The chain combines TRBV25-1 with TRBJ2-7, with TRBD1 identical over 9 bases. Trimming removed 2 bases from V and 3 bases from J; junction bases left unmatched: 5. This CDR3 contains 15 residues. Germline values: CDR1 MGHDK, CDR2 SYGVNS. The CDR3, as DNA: TGTGCCAGCAGTGAACCAGGGACAGGGAACTACGAGCAGTACTTC. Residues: CASSEPGTGNYEQYF.

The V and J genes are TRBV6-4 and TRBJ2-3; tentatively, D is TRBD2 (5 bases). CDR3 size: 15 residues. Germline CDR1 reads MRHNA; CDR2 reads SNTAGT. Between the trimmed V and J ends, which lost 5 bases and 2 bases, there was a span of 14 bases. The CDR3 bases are TGTGCCAGCAGTAAGAGCGGTTTCCTCACAGATACGCAGTATTTT. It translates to CASSKSGFLTDTQYF.

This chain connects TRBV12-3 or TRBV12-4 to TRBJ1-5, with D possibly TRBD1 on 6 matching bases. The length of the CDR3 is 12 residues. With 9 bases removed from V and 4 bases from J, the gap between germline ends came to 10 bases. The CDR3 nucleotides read TGTGCCAGTTCGACAGGTAATCAGCCCCAGCATTTT. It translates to CASSTGNQPQHF.

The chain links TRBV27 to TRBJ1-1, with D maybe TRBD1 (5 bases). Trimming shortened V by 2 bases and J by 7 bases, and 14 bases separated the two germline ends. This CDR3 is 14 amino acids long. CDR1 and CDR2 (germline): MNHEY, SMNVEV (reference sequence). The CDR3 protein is CASSLNAGQGEAFF. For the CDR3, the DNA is TGTGCCAGCAGTTTAAATGCAGGGCAGGGTGAAGCTTTCTTT.

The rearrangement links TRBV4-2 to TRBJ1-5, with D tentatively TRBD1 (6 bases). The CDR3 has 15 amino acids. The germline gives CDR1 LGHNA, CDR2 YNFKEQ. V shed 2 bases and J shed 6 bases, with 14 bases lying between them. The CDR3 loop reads CASSQSTGIGQPQHF. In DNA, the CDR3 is TGTGCCAGCAGCCAATCGACAGGAATTGGTCAGCCCCAGCATTTT.

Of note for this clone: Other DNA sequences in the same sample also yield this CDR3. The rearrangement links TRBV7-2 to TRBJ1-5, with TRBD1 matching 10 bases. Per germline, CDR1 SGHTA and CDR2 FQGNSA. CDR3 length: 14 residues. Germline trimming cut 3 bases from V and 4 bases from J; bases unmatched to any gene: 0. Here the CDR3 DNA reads TGTGCCAGCAGCTTGGACAGGGGGAATCAGCCCCAGCATTTT. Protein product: CASSLDRGNQPQHF.

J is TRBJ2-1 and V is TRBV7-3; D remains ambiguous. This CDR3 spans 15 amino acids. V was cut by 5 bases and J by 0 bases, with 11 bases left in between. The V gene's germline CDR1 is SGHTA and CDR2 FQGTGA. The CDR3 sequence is CASSLSLGSYNEQFF. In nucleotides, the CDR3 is TGTGCCAGCAGCCTGTCATTGGGCTCCTACAATGAGCAGTTCTTC.

The CDR3 sequence is CASSQDGVAEQYF. CDR3 nucleotide sequence: TGTGCCAGCAGCCAAGATGGAGTAGCCGAGCAGTACTTC. V and J are TRBV4-2 and TRBJ2-7, with D unclear. The V end was cut by 0 bases, the J end by 6 bases, with 9 bases between. The CDR3 consists of 13 residues. Germline-derived CDR1 and CDR2 are LGHNA and YNFKEQ.

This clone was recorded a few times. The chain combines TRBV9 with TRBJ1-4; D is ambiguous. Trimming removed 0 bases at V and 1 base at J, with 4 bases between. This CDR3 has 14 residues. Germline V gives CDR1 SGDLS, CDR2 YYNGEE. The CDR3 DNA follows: TGTGCCAGCAGCGTAGCCCAAACTAATGAAAAACTGTTTTTT. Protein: CASSVAQTNEKLFF.

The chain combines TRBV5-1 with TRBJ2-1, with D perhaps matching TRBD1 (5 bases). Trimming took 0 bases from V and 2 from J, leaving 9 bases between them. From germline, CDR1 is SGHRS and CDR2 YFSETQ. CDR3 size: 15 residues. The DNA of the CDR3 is TGCGCCAGCAGCTTGGAAGGGGCCCCCTACAATGAGCAGTTCTTC. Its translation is CASSLEGAPYNEQFF.

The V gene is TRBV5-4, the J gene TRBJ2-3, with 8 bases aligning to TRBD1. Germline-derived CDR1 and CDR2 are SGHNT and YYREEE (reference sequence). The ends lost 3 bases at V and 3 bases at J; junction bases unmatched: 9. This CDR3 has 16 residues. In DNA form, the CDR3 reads TGTGCCAGCAGCTCACCGACAGGGGCGGGGACAGATACGCAGTATTTT. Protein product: CASSSPTGAGTDTQYF.

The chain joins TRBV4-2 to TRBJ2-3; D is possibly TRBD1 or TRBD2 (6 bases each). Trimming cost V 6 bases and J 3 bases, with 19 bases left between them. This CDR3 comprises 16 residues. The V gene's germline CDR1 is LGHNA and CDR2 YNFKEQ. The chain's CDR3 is CASRPNGGPRTDTQYF. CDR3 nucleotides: TGTGCCAGCAGACCTAACGGGGGCCCCAGGACAGATACGCAGTATTTT.

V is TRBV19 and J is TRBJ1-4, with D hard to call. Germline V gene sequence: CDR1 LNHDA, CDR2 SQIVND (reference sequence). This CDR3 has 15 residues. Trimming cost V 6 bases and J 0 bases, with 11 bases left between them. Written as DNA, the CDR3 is TGTGCCAGTAGCCCCAGTGGTGCAACTAATGAAAAACTGTTTTTT. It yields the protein CASSPSGATNEKLFF.

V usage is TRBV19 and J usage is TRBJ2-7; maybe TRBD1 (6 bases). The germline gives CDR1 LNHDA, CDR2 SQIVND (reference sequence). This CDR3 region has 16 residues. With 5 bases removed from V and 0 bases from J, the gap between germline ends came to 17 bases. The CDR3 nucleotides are TGTGCCAGTAGTCGATCTTCAGGGGAGCCCTCCTACGAGCAGTACTTC. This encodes CASSRSSGEPSYEQYF.

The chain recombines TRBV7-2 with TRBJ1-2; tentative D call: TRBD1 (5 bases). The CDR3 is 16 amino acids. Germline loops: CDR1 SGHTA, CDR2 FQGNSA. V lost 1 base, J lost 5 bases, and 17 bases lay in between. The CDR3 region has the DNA TGTGCCAGCAGCTTAGAAGCGCCAGGGATCGCATATGGCTACACCTTC. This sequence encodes CASSLEAPGIAYGYTF.

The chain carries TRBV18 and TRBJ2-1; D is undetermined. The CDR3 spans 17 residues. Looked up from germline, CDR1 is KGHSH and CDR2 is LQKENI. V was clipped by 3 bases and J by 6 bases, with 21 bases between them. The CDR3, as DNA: TGTGCCAGCTCACCTAACCGTGCCCCTACCTACAGCAATGAGCAGTTCTTC. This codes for CASSPNRAPTYSNEQFF.

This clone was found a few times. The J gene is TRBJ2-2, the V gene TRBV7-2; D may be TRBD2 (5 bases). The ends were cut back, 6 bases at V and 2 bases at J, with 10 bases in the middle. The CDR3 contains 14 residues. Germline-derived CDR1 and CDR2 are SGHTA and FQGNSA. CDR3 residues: CASRGLANTGELFF. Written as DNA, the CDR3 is TGTGCCAGCAGAGGGCTAGCTAACACCGGGGAGCTGTTTTTT.